A selection of T cell receptor beta chains follows, all from one sample in a study of shared clonotypes between healthy human individuals. Sequencing used immunoSEQ multiplex PCR; TCRdb keeps in-frame clones, though not all of them. The data contain 800,000 or so clones, 96% of them singletons. Sequencing was done on a sample of naive CD8+ T cells sorted from blood. These receptors came from a man aged 30-40 years in good health. The CDR3 runs from the conserved cysteine through the conserved F or W.

J gene,V gene,CDR3 protein
TRBJ2-1,TRBV5-6,CASSLVVGEQFF
TRBJ2-7,TRBV27,CASSSHPLYEQYF
TRBJ1-5,TRBV6-6,CATLQGLGDQPQHF
TRBJ1-2,TRBV7-2,CASIAGGVSYGYTF
TRBJ1-4,TRBV13,CASSGRRTGLREKLFF
TRBJ2-5,TRBV5-5,CASSLPANQETQYF
TRBJ1-1,TRBV4-1,CASSQDGGTEAFF
TRBJ2-3,TRBV28,CASGGVRTGPDTQYF
TRBJ1-1,TRBV2,CASPGDRGMNTEAFF
TRBJ1-3,TRBV10-3,CAISEGGGAYGNTIYF
TRBJ2-1,TRBV11-2,CASSFDALSGAYNEQFF
TRBJ2-2,TRBV9,CASSVDPSGRAFGTGELFF
TRBJ2-2,TRBV14,CASSQGQGPPGLAGENGNTGELFF
TRBJ2-1,TRBV18,CASSDIAGGSYNEQFF
TRBJ2-3,TRBV7-6,CASSAQTGGRTDTQYF
TRBJ2-6,TRBV11-3,CASSSTGSGANVLTF
TRBJ2-2,TRBV7-9,CASSGWTVATPNTGELFF
TRBJ2-7,TRBV9,CASSPLELSYEQYF
TRBJ1-1,TRBV7-9,CASSSGAGGTEAFF
TRBJ1-5,TRBV10-3,CAISDLDSRYSNQPQHF
TRBJ2-7,TRBV28,CASGELYEQYF
TRBJ2-3,TRBV29-1,CSVAGQGPAWDRTDTQYF
TRBJ2-7,TRBV5-6,CASSFLATYEQYF
TRBJ1-5,TRBV6-1,CASSEWGWGNQPQHF
TRBJ2-3,TRBV29-1,CSVEGWRFSGSPPDTQYF
TRBJ2-5,TRBV7-9,CASRRGSTGGETQYF
TRBJ1-3,TRBV29-1,CSVETGAGNTIYF
TRBJ1-2,TRBV5-8,CASSFDGYTF
TRBJ2-1,TRBV5-1,CASSPATGWDEQFF
TRBJ2-7,TRBV18,CASSPGGSSYEQYF
TRBJ2-1,TRBV10-3,CAISVTSGESERDNEQFF
TRBJ2-1,TRBV10-1,CASSEVIGTSGTYNEQFF
TRBJ2-1,TRBV30,CAWSSGRGSNEQFF